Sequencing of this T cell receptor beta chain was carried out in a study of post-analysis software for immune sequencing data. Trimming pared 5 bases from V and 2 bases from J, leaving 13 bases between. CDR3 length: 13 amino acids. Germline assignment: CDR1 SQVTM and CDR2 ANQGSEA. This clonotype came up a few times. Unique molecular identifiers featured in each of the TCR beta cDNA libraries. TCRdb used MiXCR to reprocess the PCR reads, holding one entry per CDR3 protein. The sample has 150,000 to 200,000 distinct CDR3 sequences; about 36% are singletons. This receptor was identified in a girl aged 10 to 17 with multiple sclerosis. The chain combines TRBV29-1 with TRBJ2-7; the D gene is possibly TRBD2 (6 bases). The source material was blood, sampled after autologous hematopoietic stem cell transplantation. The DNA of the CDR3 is TGCAGCGTTTACGGCGGGGAGACCTACGAGCAGTACTTC. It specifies CSVYGGETYEQYF.